This record concerns one TCR beta chain sequence. These data are taken from a study of blood T cells in healthy people across ages. A J-beta primer mix and a sample-barcoded 5' primer were used in a second PCR of about 7 to 12 cycles. TCRdb re-called the 5' RACE reads through MiXCR, storing one row per CDR3 protein. The data show about 830,000 distinct CDR3 sequences, roughly 60% seen once. Germline V gives CDR1 SEHNR, CDR2 FQNEAQ (reference sequence). V shed 1 base and J shed 2 bases, with 9 bases lying between them. This CDR3 contains 14 residues. This chain uses TRBV7-9 with TRBJ2-7; tentative D call: TRBD1 (5 bases). Sequenced sample: blood. This clonotype was obtained from a man in his thirties or forties in good health. In DNA form, the CDR3 reads TGTGCCAGCAGCTTAGAAGGGGCCGCCTACGAGCAGTACTTC. It translates to CASSLEGAAYEQYF.